This T cell receptor beta chain was documented in a study of human T cells and chemical hapten exposure. About the study: Subjects had 2% DPC placed on 2 cm by 2 cm of upper inner arm skin for sensitization. The variation in per-sample TCR yields arose mainly from small differences in pooled library volumes.

Time point reported: patch test 1, 2 weeks after DPC sensitization. Noted treatment: therapeutic diphenylcyclopropenone sensitization with weekly scalp DPC. Single cDNA molecules in the library carried unique molecular identifiers attached during preparation. TCRdb passed the RACE reads through MiXCR, listing each CDR3 protein once. The table records around 190,000 distinct CDR3 sequences, about a fifth of them present only once. The germline CDR1 and CDR2 sequences are SQVTM and ANQGSEA. The CDR3 has 15 amino acids. The V gene end was trimmed by 6 bases and the J gene end by 5 bases; junction bases not matched to a gene: 15.

The receptor comes from a woman in her forties or fifties with alopecia areata. Some clones in this sample may be carry-over from other donors' samples. The sample was whole blood, taken in connection with sensitization to the hapten diphenylcyclopropenone (DPC). The chain uses TRBV29-1 and TRBJ1-2; TRBD1 matches at 7 bases. The CDR3 DNA sequence: TGCAGCGTCGAATGGGTTGACAGGGAGAGGTATGGCTACACCTTC. Encoded protein: CSVEWVDRERYGYTF.